What follows are 32 T cell receptor beta chains derived from one specimen sequenced in a study of blood T cell repertoires in COVID-19. Only in-frame clones appear in the TCRdb table, and some are missing; sequencing was by immunoSEQ multiplex PCR. The data contain about 180,000 clones, under 85% of them singletons. Sequenced sample: peripheral blood. The receptors here all came from an older woman with COVID-19, enrolled during active disease.

The chain employs TRBV30 and TRBJ2-7; D is possibly TRBD1 (7 bases). The CDR3 contains 15 residues. Germline CDR1 reads GTSNPN; CDR2 reads SVGIG (reference sequence). Trimming shortened V by 2 bases and J by 3 bases, and 17 bases separated the two germline ends. The CDR3 loop reads CAWSPLDRRGYEQYF. CDR3 in DNA: TGTGCCTGGAGTCCTCTGGACAGGAGGGGCTACGAGCAGTACTTC.

This chain connects TRBV18 to TRBJ2-7; possibly TRBD1 for D (6 bases). V shed 3 bases and J shed 2 bases, with 14 bases lying between them. The germline gives CDR1 KGHSH, CDR2 LQKENI. The CDR3 is 15 amino acids. The CDR3 DNA is TGTGCCAGCTCACCCCCCGGGACACCTACCTACGAGCAGTACTTC. This translates into CASSPPGTPTYEQYF.

To note about this clone: The sample carries other DNA sequences with the same CDR3. CDR3 sequence: CASSPGQGLSYEQYF. Written as DNA, the CDR3 is TGTGCCAGCAGCCCCGGACAGGGGCTCTCCTACGAGCAGTACTTC. V and J are TRBV5-6 and TRBJ2-7, with 9 nucleotides matching TRBD1. Germline V CDR1 and CDR2: SGHDT, YYEEEE. J gave up 0 bases and V 4 bases, and 5 bases lay outside the gene matches. The CDR3 has 15 residues.

Note on this clone: The junction does not match germline at one end; this may be a read error. The J gene is TRBJ2-7, the V gene TRBV2; 11 bases are shared with TRBD1. The CDR3 is 12 amino acids. CDR1 is SNHLY and CDR2 is FYNNEI in the germline V gene. CDR3 region: CASSPERDRGNF. In nucleotides, the CDR3 is TGTGCCAGCAGCCCCGAAAGGGACAGGGGGAACTTC.

V gene TRBV6-5 combines with J gene TRBJ2-2; 8 nucleotides agree with TRBD2. Germline trimming cut 7 bases from V and 6 bases from J; bases unmatched to any gene: 7. Germline CDR1 reads MNHEY; CDR2 reads SVGAGI. This CDR3 comprises 14 residues. CDR3 sequence (DNA): TGTGCCAGCAAACAGCGGGAGTTGTCCGGGGAGCTGTTTTTT. Translation: CASKQRELSGELFF.

This chain joins TRBV24-1 and TRBJ2-1; TRBD1 is a possible D gene (6 bases). CDR1 KGHDR and CDR2 SFDVKD come from the germline V gene. This CDR3 spans 21 amino acids. The V gene lost 3 bases and the J gene lost 1 base, with 27 bases spanning the gap. CDR3 residues: CATSDPGPHNQGSASYNEQFF. For the CDR3, the DNA is TGTGCCACCAGTGATCCCGGACCCCATAATCAGGGGTCCGCATCCTACAATGAGCAGTTCTTC.

The chain joins TRBV5-1 to TRBJ1-1; D is perhaps TRBD1 (5 bases). The V gene lost 2 bases and the J gene lost 0 bases, with 8 bases spanning the gap. This CDR3 has 14 residues. Germline values: CDR1 SGHRS, CDR2 YFSETQ. The CDR3 protein is CASSFDSMNTEAFF. CDR3 nucleotides: TGCGCCAGCAGCTTCGACAGCATGAACACTGAAGCTTTCTTT.

This sequence joins TRBV27 and TRBJ1-6; 8 bases are shared with TRBD1. The V gene's germline CDR1 is MNHEY and CDR2 SMNVEV (reference sequence). The CDR3 loop spans 14 amino acids. Trimming removed 6 bases from V and 9 bases from J; junction bases left unmatched: 7. The CDR3 sequence: CASSPDRVSSPLHF. In DNA form, the CDR3 reads TGTGCCAGCAGCCCGGACAGGGTCAGTTCACCCCTCCACTTT.

The V call is TRBV4-3, the J call TRBJ2-3; possible D gene TRBD2, 5 bases. The CDR3 loop spans 13 amino acids. Between the trimmed V and J ends, which lost 1 base and 8 bases, there was a span of 10 bases. CDR1 LGHNA and CDR2 YSLEER come from the germline V gene. As DNA, the CDR3 is TGCGCCAGCAGCCAAGCCCGAGGAGGTACGCAGTATTTT. As protein: CASSQARGGTQYF.

There are a few counts of this clone. V usage is TRBV27 and J usage is TRBJ2-7; tentative D call: TRBD1 (8 bases). Trimming removed 6 bases from V and 3 bases from J, with 18 bases in between. The germline CDR1 and CDR2 sequences are MNHEY and SMNVEV (reference sequence). This CDR3 is built from 15 residues. The CDR3 loop is CASSQGQGGSYEQYF. CDR3 bases: TGTGCCAGCAGCCAAGGACAGGGAGGGAGCTACGAGCAGTACTTC.

The chain uses TRBV11-2 and TRBJ2-3, with 8 nucleotides matching TRBD2. Germline lookup yields CDR1 SGHAT and CDR2 FQNNGV. This CDR3 spans 17 amino acids. Germline trimming cut 5 bases from V and 1 base from J; bases unmatched to any gene: 11. CDR3 sequence (DNA): TGTGCCAGCAGCCGAATTTCAGCGGGAGTGGGCACAGATACGCAGTATTTT. It specifies CASSRISAGVGTDTQYF.

The rearrangement joins TRBV6-5 to TRBJ1-4; no clear D. Germline CDR1 is MNHEY and CDR2 is SVGAGI. The V end was cut by 0 bases, the J end by 7 bases, with 12 bases between. This CDR3 has 15 residues. CDR3 sequence: CASSYSGQSGEKLFF. CDR3 nucleotides: TGTGCCAGCAGTTACTCTGGTCAGTCGGGTGAAAAACTGTTTTTT.

V and J are TRBV28 and TRBJ1-5, with TRBD1 as a possible D gene (6 bases). The length of the CDR3 is 18 residues. Germline lookup yields CDR1 MDHEN and CDR2 SYDVKM. Trimming left V 4 bases short and J 4 bases short, with 23 bases between. The CDR3 spells CASSSYAGRGAKNQPQHF. CDR3 bases: TGTGCCAGCAGTTCATATGCAGGGAGGGGGGCGAAAAATCAGCCCCAGCATTTT.

In regard to this clone: This specimen includes other DNA sequences encoding the same CDR3. The chain uses TRBV6-5 and TRBJ1-1; D possibly corresponds to TRBD1 (5 bases). V lost 6 bases and J lost 1, with 9 bases in between. Germline V gene lookup returns CDR1 MNHEY and CDR2 SVGAGI. The CDR3 is 13 residues long. The CDR3 region has the DNA TGTGCCAGCAGCAGACAGAGGAACACTGAAGCTTTCTTT. Protein sequence: CASSRQRNTEAFF.

The chain links TRBV24-1 to TRBJ2-2, with a weak D call TRBD2 (6 bases). The germline V gene has CDR1 KGHDR and CDR2 SFDVKD. The V end was cut by 4 bases, the J end by 7 bases, with 12 bases between. The CDR3 covers 14 residues. DNA for the CDR3: TGTGCCACCAGTGACCCACCGGGGGACGGGGAGCTGTTTTTT. Translated: CATSDPPGDGELFF.

The CDR3 nucleotides read TGTGCCAGCCATAGACCCGGGAGGACAGATACGCAGTATTTT. It specifies CASHRPGRTDTQYF. The genes are TRBV2 and TRBJ2-3; 7 positions match TRBD2. Germline lookup yields CDR1 SNHLY and CDR2 FYNNEI. The CDR3 length is 14 residues. The J segment lost 3 bases and the V segment lost 8 bases, leaving 8 bases of the junction unmatched. Variable domain in full (rest from reference TRBV2 and TRBJ2-3): EPEVTQTPSHQVTQMGQEVILRCVPISNHLYFYWYRQILGQKVEFLVSFYNNEISEKSEIFDDQFSVERPDGSNFTLKIRSTKLEDSAMYFCASHRPGRTDTQYFGPGTRLTVL.

The rearrangement links TRBV12-5 to TRBJ1-1; D is perhaps TRBD1 (6 bases). Trimming shortened V by 2 bases and J by 1 base, and 14 bases separated the two germline ends. Germline values: CDR1 LGHNT, CDR2 FRNRAP. The CDR3 extends over 16 amino acids. CDR3: CASGLPTTGENTEAFF. CDR3 in DNA: TGTGCTAGTGGTTTGCCGACGACAGGAGAGAACACTGAAGCTTTCTTT.

In its sample, this clone was seen a few times. The chain uses TRBV7-2 and TRBJ2-7; D uncertain. Germline lookup yields CDR1 SGHTA and CDR2 FQGNSA. The V gene lost 1 base and the J gene lost 7 bases, with 11 bases spanning the gap. This CDR3 spans 13 amino acids. Here the CDR3 reads CASSLVISREQYF. The CDR3 DNA sequence: TGTGCCAGCAGCTTAGTGATCTCACGGGAGCAGTACTTC.

The V and J genes are TRBV27 and TRBJ2-3; 10 nucleotides align to TRBD1. The trim removed 6 bases at V and 5 bases at J, leaving 2 bases unmatched. The CDR3 loop spans 13 amino acids. The germline CDR1 and CDR2 sequences are MNHEY and SMNVEV (reference sequence). In DNA, the CDR3 is TGTGCCAGCAGGCGGACAGGGGGAGATACGCAGTATTTT. Its translation: CASRRTGGDTQYF.

The chain carries TRBV13 and TRBJ2-1; 7 nucleotides line up with TRBD2. The CDR3 loop spans 16 amino acids. The junction had 7 bases not matched to a gene; V was cut back by 5 bases and J by 0 bases. Germline V gene lookup returns CDR1 PRHDT and CDR2 FYEKMQ (reference sequence). The CDR3 loop reads CASSPSGKSSYNEQFF. The CDR3 region has the DNA TGTGCCAGCAGCCCCAGCGGGAAGAGCTCCTACAATGAGCAGTTCTTC.

This chain joins TRBV7-6 and TRBJ2-5; perhaps TRBD2 as D (5 bases). Looked up from germline, CDR1 is SGHVS and CDR2 is FNYEAQ. The CDR3 covers 17 residues. V was shortened by 1 base and J by 5 bases, with 20 bases between the two germline ends. CDR3 coding DNA: TGTGCCAGCAGCTTAGTCGTGGGAGCGTCGCCCCGTGAGACCCAGTACTTC. Its protein product is CASSLVVGASPRETQYF.

The gene calls are TRBV24-1 and TRBJ1-4; 7 nucleotides match TRBD1. V gave up 3 bases and J gave up 4 bases; unmatched junction bases: 4. This CDR3 comprises 15 residues. CDR1 is KGHDR, CDR2 SFDVKD, per germline. The CDR3 is CATSDGTASNEKLFF. CDR3 coding DNA: TGTGCCACCAGTGATGGGACAGCCAGTAATGAAAAACTGTTTTTT.

About this clone itself: The sample has other DNA sequences that encode this CDR3 too. The chain is built from TRBV3-1 (or the pseudogene TRBV3-2) and TRBJ2-3; D might be TRBD2 (6 bases). The CDR3 sequence is 13 residues long. CDR1 LGHDT and CDR2 YNNKEL come from the germline V gene (reference sequence). V was trimmed by 0 bases and J by 8 bases, leaving 9 bases between them. The CDR3: CASSQDLRGTQYF. CDR3 bases: TGTGCCAGCAGCCAAGATCTGCGGGGTACGCAGTATTTT.

V gene TRBV19 combines with J gene TRBJ2-5, with D tentatively TRBD2 (5 bases). Trimming left V 6 bases short and J 2 bases short, with 10 bases between. The CDR3 covers 13 residues. CDR1 is LNHDA and CDR2 is SQIVND in the germline V gene (reference sequence). Here the CDR3 reads CASRRAPQETQYF. The CDR3 DNA follows: TGTGCCAGTAGGCGGGCCCCACAAGAGACCCAGTACTTC.

The chain has TRBV13 and TRBJ2-6; perhaps TRBD1 as D (6 bases). CDR1 and CDR2 from the germline V gene are PRHDT and FYEKMQ (reference sequence). Trimming pared 6 bases from V and 0 bases from J, leaving 12 bases between. The CDR3 is made up of 16 amino acids. The CDR3 coding sequence is TGTGCCAGCAGGCGACAGGTTGCCTCTGGGGCCAACGTCCTGACTTTC. This codes for CASRRQVASGANVLTF. Together with reference TRBV13 and TRBJ2-6, the CDR3 gives the full variable domain: AAGVIQSPRHLIKEKRETATLKCYPIPRHDTVYWYQQGPGQDPQFLISFYEKMQSDKGSIPDRFSAQQFSDYHSELNMSSLELGDSALYFCASRRQVASGANVLTFGAGSRLTVL.

The chain employs TRBV4-3 and TRBJ2-7, with D possibly being TRBD2 (5 bases). Trimming cost V 8 bases and J 2 bases, with 19 bases left between them. This CDR3 comprises 15 residues. Per the germline V gene, CDR1 is LGHNA and CDR2 is YSLEER. Here the CDR3 reads CASVLDSPNPYEQYF. CDR3 DNA: TGCGCCAGCGTTCTGGACTCTCCCAACCCCTACGAGCAGTACTTC.

This chain joins TRBV4-1 and TRBJ1-2; the match to TRBD1 covers 7 bases. The CDR3 totals 17 residues. CDR1 is MGHRA and CDR2 is YSYEKL in the germline V gene. With V trimmed by 0 bases and J by 2 bases, 9 bases remained unmatched. CDR3 bases: TGCGCCAGCAGCCAAGAATATCGACAGGGCTGGAACTATGGCTACACCTTC. It translates to CASSQEYRQGWNYGYTF.

In this sample, this clone turned up once. J is TRBJ1-5 and V is TRBV6-6; D is possibly TRBD1 (5 bases). This CDR3 spans 13 amino acids. Germline CDR1 and CDR2: MNHNY and SVGAGI (reference sequence). Between the trimmed V and J ends, which lost 2 bases and 7 bases, there was a span of 9 bases. Written as DNA, the CDR3 is TGTGCCAGCAGTTACCCAGGGCAACAGCCCCAGCATTTT. It is translated as CASSYPGQQPQHF.

A few counts support this clone. The chain employs TRBV4-1 and TRBJ2-3, with D possibly being TRBD2 (5 bases). The CDR3 runs 14 residues. Per the germline V gene, CDR1 is MGHRA and CDR2 is YSYEKL. V lost 0 bases and J lost 4, with 8 bases in between. CDR3 DNA: TGCGCCAGCAGCCAAGAGGAGGCCTCAGATACGCAGTATTTT. Translating gives CASSQEEASDTQYF.

The chain couples TRBV20-1 to TRBJ2-5; the D gene is possibly TRBD1 (5 bases). The length of the CDR3 is 13 residues. Between the trimmed V and J ends, which lost 3 bases and 5 bases, there was a span of 13 bases. Per germline, CDR1 DFQATT and CDR2 SNEGSKA (reference sequence). CDR3 sequence reads: CSASRQSLETQYF. The CDR3 DNA reads TGCAGTGCTAGTCGACAGTCTCTGGAGACCCAGTACTTC.

The chain recombines TRBV2 with TRBJ1-3; 9 positions match TRBD1. The CDR3 runs 12 residues. V shed 7 bases, J shed 9 bases, and the junction held 4 bases outside the gene matches. CDR1 and CDR2 (germline): SNHLY, FYNNEI. DNA of the CDR3: TGTGCCAGCACACGACAGGGGGTCACCATATATTTT. Encoded protein: CASTRQGVTIYF. The variable domain in full, completed from reference TRBV2 and TRBJ1-3, reads EPEVTQTPSHQVTQMGQEVILRCVPISNHLYFYWYRQILGQKVEFLVSFYNNEISEKSEIFDDQFSVERPDGSNFTLKIRSTKLEDSAMYFCASTRQGVTIYFGEGSWLTVV.

The rearrangement uses TRBV14 and TRBJ2-3; tentatively, D is TRBD2 (5 bases). The CDR3 covers 18 residues. V was trimmed by 1 base and J by 2 bases, leaving 19 bases between them. Germline loops: CDR1 SGHDN, CDR2 FVKESK. CDR3 DNA sequence: TGTGCCAGCAGCCAAGCGAGGACTTTCTCCAGCCTCACAGATACGCAGTATTTT. Amino acids: CASSQARTFSSLTDTQYF.